The T cell receptor (beta chain) described here comes from a study of human T cells and chemical hapten exposure. Background on the study: Each week of the roughly 23-week study, patients had diphenylcyclopropenone applied to the scalp. Findings and caveats of the study: Donors' alopecia may make their immune response differ from healthy people's.

The time point here: pre-sensitization, week 0. Treatment in this sample: therapeutic diphenylcyclopropenone sensitization with weekly scalp DPC. Patch tests were applied only after blood draws. V was clipped by 0 bases and J by 9 bases; unmatched bases: 9. This CDR3 has 15 residues. CDR1 DFQATT and CDR2 SNEGSKA come from the germline V gene (reference sequence). Using its own MiXCR run on the RACE reads, TCRdb lists one record per CDR3 protein. The sample has approximately 370,000 distinct CDR3 sequences, about 5% seen once; the top ten hold about 8.2%. In this sample, this clonotype turned up a few times. Its antigen remains unidentified.

The chain couples TRBV20-1 to TRBJ2-5, with 11 bases that match TRBD2. The sequencing used whole blood, collected in connection with sensitization to the hapten diphenylcyclopropenone (DPC). The receptor's source is a woman younger than 30 with alopecia areata. Some clones in this sample may be carry-over from other donors' samples. Written as DNA, the CDR3 is TGCAGTGCTAGAGATATTAGCGGGGGGGCCGTAGCCCAGTACTTC. Its translation: CSARDISGGAVAQYF.